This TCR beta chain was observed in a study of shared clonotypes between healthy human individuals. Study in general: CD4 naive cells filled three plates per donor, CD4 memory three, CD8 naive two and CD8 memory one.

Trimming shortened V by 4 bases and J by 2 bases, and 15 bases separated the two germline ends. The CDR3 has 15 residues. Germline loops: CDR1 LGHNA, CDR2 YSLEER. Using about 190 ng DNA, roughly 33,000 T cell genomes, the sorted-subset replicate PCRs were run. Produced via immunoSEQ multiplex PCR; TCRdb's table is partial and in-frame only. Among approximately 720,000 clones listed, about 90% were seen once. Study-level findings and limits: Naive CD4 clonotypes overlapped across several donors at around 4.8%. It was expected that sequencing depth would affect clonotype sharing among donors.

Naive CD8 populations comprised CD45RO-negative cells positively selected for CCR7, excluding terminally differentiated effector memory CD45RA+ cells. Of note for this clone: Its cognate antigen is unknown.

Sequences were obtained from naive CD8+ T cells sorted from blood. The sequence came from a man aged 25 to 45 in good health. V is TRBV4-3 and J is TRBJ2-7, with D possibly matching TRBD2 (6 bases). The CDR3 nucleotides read TGCGCCAGCAGCCCCGGGGACTCGCTGACCTACGAGCAGTACTTC. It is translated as CASSPGDSLTYEQYF.